Listed here is a single TCR beta chain. The entry originates in a study of blood T cell repertoires in COVID-19. Sequencing was performed with immunoSEQ multiplex PCR; in TCRdb, only in-frame clones are kept and a portion is missing. The sample records more than 400,000 clones, less than 95% being singletons. J gave up 3 bases and V 4 bases, and 4 bases lay outside the gene matches. The CDR3 totals 16 residues. The germline V gene has CDR1 MNHNS and CDR2 SASEGT. The TCR comes from a man aged 18 to 29 who had recovered from COVID-19. Sequencing used PBMCs or T cells enriched from blood (not recorded which). V is TRBV6-1 and J is TRBJ2-1, with 12 bases lining up with TRBD2. Here the CDR3 reads CASSGGLAGSYNEQFF. The CDR3 DNA sequence: TGTGCCAGCAGTGGTGGACTAGCGGGAAGCTACAATGAGCAGTTCTTC.